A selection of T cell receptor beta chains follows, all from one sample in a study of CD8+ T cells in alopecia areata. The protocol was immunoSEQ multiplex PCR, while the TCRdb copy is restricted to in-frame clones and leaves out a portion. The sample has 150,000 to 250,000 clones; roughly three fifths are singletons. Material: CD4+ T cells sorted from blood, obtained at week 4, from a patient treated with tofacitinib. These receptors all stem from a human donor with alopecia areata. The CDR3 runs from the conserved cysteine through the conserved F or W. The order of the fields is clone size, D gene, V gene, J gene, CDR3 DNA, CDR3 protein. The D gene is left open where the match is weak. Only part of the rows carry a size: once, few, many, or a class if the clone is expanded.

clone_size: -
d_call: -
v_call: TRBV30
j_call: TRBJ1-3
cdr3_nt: TGTGCCTGGAGTGTACCGTCAGTCTCTGGAAACACCATATATTTT
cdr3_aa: CAWSVPSVSGNTIYF

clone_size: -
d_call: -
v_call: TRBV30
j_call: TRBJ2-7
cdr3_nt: TGTGCCTGGAGTCCTATAGACAGATACGAGCAGTACTTC
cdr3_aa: CAWSPIDRYEQYF

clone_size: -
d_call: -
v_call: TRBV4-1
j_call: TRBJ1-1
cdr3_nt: TGCGCCAGCAGCCAAGTCCAAATGAACACTGAAGCTTTCTTT
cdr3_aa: CASSQVQMNTEAFF

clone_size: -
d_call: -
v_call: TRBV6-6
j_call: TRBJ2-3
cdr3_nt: TGTGCCAGCAGTTACTCCGGCGGAGTCACAGATACGCAGTATTTT
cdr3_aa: CASSYSGGVTDTQYF

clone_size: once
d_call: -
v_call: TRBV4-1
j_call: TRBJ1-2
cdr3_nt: TGCGCCAGCAGCCAAGAAACAGGGTGGAACGGCTACACCTTC
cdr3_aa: CASSQETGWNGYTF

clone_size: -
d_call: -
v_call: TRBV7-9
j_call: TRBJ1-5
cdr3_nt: TGTGCCAGCAGCTTACCAGGGGAGGGCAATCAGCCCCAGCATTTT
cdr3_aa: CASSLPGEGNQPQHF

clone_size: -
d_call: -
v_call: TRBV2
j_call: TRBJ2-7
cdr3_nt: TGTGCCAGCATTAAAGGGATCGCCTACGAGCAGTACTTC
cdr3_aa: CASIKGIAYEQYF

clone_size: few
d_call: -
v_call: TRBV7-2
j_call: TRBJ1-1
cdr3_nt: TGTGCCAGCAGCCTAAACGGGGCTTGGACTGAAGCTTTCTTT
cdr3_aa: CASSLNGAWTEAFF

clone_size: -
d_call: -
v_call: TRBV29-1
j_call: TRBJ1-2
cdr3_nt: TGCAGCGTTGGGGCTGGGAGCGGCTATGGCTACACCTTC
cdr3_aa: CSVGAGSGYGYTF

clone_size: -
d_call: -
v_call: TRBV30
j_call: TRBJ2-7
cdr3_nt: TGTGCCTGGGCCAGGTTAGGAGGGGGCGAGCAGTACTTC
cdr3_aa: CAWARLGGGEQYF

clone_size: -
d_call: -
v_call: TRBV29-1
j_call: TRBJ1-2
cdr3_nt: TGCAGCGTTGAAGACAGGTTGCGGAGCTACATAGGCTATGGCTACACCTTC
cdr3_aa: CSVEDRLRSYIGYGYTF

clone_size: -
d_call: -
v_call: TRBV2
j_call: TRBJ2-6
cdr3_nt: TGTGCCAGCAGTGAATTCAGGGCTGGGGCCAACGTCCTGACTTTC
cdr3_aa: CASSEFRAGANVLTF

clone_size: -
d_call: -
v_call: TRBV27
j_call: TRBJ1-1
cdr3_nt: TGTGCCAGCAGGCCATGGGGGGGGAGTATAGGGACTGAAGCTTTCTTT
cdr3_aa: CASRPWGGSIGTEAFF

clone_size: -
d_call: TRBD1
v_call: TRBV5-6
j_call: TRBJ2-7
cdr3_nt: TGTGCCAGCAGCTCCAAACGACAGGGGGCGTCCTACGAGCAGTACTTC
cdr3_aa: CASSSKRQGASYEQYF

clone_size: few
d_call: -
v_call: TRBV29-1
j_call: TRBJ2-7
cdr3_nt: TGCAGCGCAAGGACAGACTCCTACGAGCAGTACTTC
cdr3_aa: CSARTDSYEQYF

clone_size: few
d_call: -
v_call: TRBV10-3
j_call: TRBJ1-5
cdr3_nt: TGTGCCATCAGTGATGGAACCCGGGAGGGGCAGCCCCAGCATTTT
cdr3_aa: CAISDGTREGQPQHF

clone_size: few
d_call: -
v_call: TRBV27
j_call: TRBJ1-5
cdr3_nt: TGTGCCAGCAGCTGGACAGCTAGCAATCAGCCCCAGCATTTT
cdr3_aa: CASSWTASNQPQHF

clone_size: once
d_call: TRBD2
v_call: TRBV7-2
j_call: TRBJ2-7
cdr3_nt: TGTGCCAGCAGCCCTAGCGGGGGGCCTGCCTACGAGCAGTACTTC
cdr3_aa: CASSPSGGPAYEQYF

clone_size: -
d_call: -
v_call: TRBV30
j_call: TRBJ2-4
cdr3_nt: TGTGCCTGGAGTGGGAGAGGCGGGATAGCCAAAAACATTCAGTACTTC
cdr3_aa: CAWSGRGGIAKNIQYF

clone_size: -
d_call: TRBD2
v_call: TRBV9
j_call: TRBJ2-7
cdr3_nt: TGTGCCAGCAGTGGCCCGGGACTAGCGTCTGGGCAGTACTTC
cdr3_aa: CASSGPGLASGQYF

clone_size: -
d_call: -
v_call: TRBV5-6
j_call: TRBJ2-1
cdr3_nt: TGTGCCAGCAGCTTGGCCAAACGGGGGTGGCAATACAATGAGCAGTTCTTC
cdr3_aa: CASSLAKRGWQYNEQFF

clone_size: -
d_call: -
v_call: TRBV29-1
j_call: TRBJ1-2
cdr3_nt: TGCAGCGTTGAAGCATTTCGGACGGAAGAGCATGGCTACACCTTC
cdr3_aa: CSVEAFRTEEHGYTF

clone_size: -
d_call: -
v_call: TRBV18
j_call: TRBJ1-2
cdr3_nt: TGTGCCAGCTCACCACGCATGGGAGGCTACACCTTC
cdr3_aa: CASSPRMGGYTF

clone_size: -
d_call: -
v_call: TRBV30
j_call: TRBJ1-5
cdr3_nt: TGTGCCTGGAGCGCTACCCGGGCATCCGGGAATCAGCCCCAGCATTTT
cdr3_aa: CAWSATRASGNQPQHF

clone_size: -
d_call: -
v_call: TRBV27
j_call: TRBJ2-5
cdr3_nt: TGTGCCAGCAGCCCCCGACAGTTGGTGGGGACCCAGTACTTC
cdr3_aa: CASSPRQLVGTQYF

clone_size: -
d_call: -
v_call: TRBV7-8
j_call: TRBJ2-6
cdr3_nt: TGTGCCAGCAGCTTACCCTCGATCCGACAGCCTGGGGCCAACGTCCTGACTTTC
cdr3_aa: CASSLPSIRQPGANVLTF

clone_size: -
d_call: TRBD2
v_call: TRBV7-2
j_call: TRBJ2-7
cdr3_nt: TGTGCCAGCAGCCTGTACACGCGGGGGGCCTACGAGCAGTACTTC
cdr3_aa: CASSLYTRGAYEQYF

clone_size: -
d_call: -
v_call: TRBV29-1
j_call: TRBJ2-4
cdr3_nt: TGCAGCGTCGGGACACGTCAAGCCAAAAACATTCAGTACTTC
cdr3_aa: CSVGTRQAKNIQYF

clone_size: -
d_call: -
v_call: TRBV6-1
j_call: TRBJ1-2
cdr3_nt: TGTGCCAGCAGTGATTTAATGTGGAGGGGAGGAGATGGCTACACCTTC
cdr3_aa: CASSDLMWRGGDGYTF

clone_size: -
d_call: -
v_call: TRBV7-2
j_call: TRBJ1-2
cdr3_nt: TGTGCCAGCAGCAACCAAGCAGGTGACTATGGCTACACCTTC
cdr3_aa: CASSNQAGDYGYTF

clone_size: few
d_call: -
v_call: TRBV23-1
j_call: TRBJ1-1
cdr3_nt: TGCGCCAGCACCCGGGACGTTGGAAAGAACACTGAAGCTTTCTTT
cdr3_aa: CASTRDVGKNTEAFF

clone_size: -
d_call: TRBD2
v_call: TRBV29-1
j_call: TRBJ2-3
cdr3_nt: TGCAGCTCTGAGGCGGGGGGCGCGGGAGATACGCAGTATTTT
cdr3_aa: CSSEAGGAGDTQYF

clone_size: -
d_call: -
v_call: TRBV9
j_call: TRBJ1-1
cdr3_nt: TGTGCCAGCAGCGTAGCAGGTCACACTGAAGCTTTCTTT
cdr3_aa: CASSVAGHTEAFF

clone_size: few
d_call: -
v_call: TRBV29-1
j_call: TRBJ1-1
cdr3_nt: TGCAGCGTTGGGGGCAGGAGGGCTGAAGCTTTCTTT
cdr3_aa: CSVGGRRAEAFF

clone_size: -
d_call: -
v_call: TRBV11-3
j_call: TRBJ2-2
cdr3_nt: TGTGCCAGCAGCCTCTTGAGGGGGACCGGGGAGCTGTTTTTT
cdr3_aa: CASSLLRGTGELFF

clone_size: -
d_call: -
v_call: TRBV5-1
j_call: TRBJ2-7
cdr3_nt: TGCGCCAGCAGCTTGGTAGCGGCAGACCTCTCCTACGAGCAGTACTTC
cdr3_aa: CASSLVAADLSYEQYF

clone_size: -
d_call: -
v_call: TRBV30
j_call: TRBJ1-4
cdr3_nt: TGTGCCTGGACGACCCGTAAAAAACTGTTTTTT
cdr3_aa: CAWTTRKKLFF

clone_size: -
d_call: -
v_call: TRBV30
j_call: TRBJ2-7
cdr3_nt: TGTGCCTGGGGGCGCCAGCGGAACTACGAGCAGTACTTC
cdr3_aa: CAWGRQRNYEQYF

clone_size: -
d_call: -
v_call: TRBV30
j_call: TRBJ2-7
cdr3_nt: TGTGCCTGGAGCGCCTGGGATCGAAGGCACGAGCAGTACTTC
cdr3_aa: CAWSAWDRRHEQYF

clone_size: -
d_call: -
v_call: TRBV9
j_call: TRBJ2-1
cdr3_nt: TGTGCCAGCAGCGTAGAAGGAGGGGGGCTCCCTTACAATGAGCAGTTCTTC
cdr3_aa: CASSVEGGGLPYNEQFF